These 10 T cell receptor beta chains were sequenced from one sample in a study of T cell responses to AZD1222 COVID-19 vaccine. The protocol was immunoSEQ multiplex PCR, while the TCRdb copy is restricted to in-frame clones and leaves out a portion. The profile covers approximately 99,000 clones, with approximately 89% appearing a single time and roughly 3.2% taken by the ten largest. The source was peripheral blood, collected on day 0 of MenACWY control vaccination. These receptors were taken from an adult in good health.

The CDR3 region is CASSSREGQTQYF. The CDR3 DNA sequence: TGTGCCAGCAGCTCTAGGGAGGGGCAGACCCAGTACTTC. The genes are TRBV11-1 and TRBJ2-5; 7 nucleotides line up with TRBD2. The CDR3 contains 13 residues. Trimming cost V 4 bases and J 6 bases; bases outside gene matches: 5. Germline CDR1 is SGHAT and CDR2 is FQDESV (reference sequence).

V gene TRBV29-1 combines with J gene TRBJ2-3; D is undetermined. Trimming shortened V by 3 bases and J by 6 bases, and 10 bases separated the two germline ends. Germline V CDR1 and CDR2: SQVTM, ANQGSEA. This CDR3 has 12 amino acids. CDR3 sequence (DNA): TGCAGCGTTGAGATCATGGGGGATACGCAGTATTTT. Its translation is CSVEIMGDTQYF.

This chain joins TRBV9 and TRBJ1-1, with TRBD1 identical over 7 bases. The trim removed 0 bases at V and 4 bases at J, leaving 3 bases unmatched. This CDR3 comprises 14 residues. CDR1 is SGDLS, CDR2 YYNGEE, per germline. The CDR3 DNA reads TGTGCCAGCAGCGTAGGTTCAGGGGGCACTGAAGCTTTCTTT. It specifies CASSVGSGGTEAFF.

This clone was detected once. The chain is built from TRBV5-1 and TRBJ1-3; unclear D gene. Germline V gene data show CDR1 as SGHRS and CDR2 as YFSETQ. This CDR3 has 13 residues. Deletions cut 3 bases from V and 0 bases from J, with 4 bases between. CDR3 loop: CASSSSSGNTIYF. The CDR3 region has the DNA TGCGCCAGCAGCTCAAGCTCTGGAAACACCATATATTTT. Complete variable domain (other parts from reference TRBV5-1 and TRBJ1-3): KAGVTQTPRYLIKTRGQQVTLSCSPISGHRSVSWYQQTPGQGLQFLFEYFSETQRNKGNFPGRFSGRQFSNSRSEMNVSTLELGDSALYLCASSSSSGNTIYFGEGSWLTVV.

The chain recombines TRBV6-5 with TRBJ2-5; 8 nucleotides match TRBD1. The V and J ends lost 4 bases and 4 bases, in that order; junction bases with no gene match: 8. Germline lookup yields CDR1 MNHEY and CDR2 SVGAGI. This CDR3 is 15 amino acids long. CDR3 amino acids: CASSSGQGWRETQYF. CDR3 bases: TGTGCCAGCAGTTCTGGACAGGGATGGCGAGAGACCCAGTACTTC.

This clone was counted only a few times. The J gene is TRBJ2-7, the V gene TRBV4-1, with 8 positions matching TRBD1. CDR1 and CDR2 (germline): MGHRA, YSYEKL. CDR3 length: 18 amino acids. The V and J ends lost 0 bases and 2 bases, in that order; junction bases with no gene match: 12. The CDR3 DNA sequence: TGCGCCAGCAGCCAAGAATTCGGCGAGACAGGGGAGACCTACGAGCAGTACTTC. Translated, it gives CASSQEFGETGETYEQYF.

The V call is TRBV29-1, the J call TRBJ1-1; D uncertain. Germline CDR1 is SQVTM and CDR2 is ANQGSEA. The CDR3 spans 15 residues. Trimming cost V 5 bases and J 0 bases, with 16 bases left between them. The CDR3 here is CSVHRASLMNTEAFF. CDR3 DNA: TGCAGCGTTCACCGGGCCAGCCTCATGAACACTGAAGCTTTCTTT.

V gene TRBV28 combines with J gene TRBJ1-3; D is ambiguous. Germline V gene data show CDR1 as MDHEN and CDR2 as SYDVKM. This CDR3 region has 14 residues. With 6 bases removed from V and 0 bases from J, the gap between germline ends came to 9 bases. The CDR3 reads CASSAGSSGNTIYF. CDR3 DNA: TGTGCCAGCAGCGCAGGAAGCTCTGGAAACACCATATATTTT. Variable domain in full (rest from reference TRBV28 and TRBJ1-3): DVKVTQSSRYLVKRTGEKVFLECVQDMDHENMFWYRQDPGLGLRLIYFSYDVKMKEKGDIPEGYSVSREKKERFSLILESASTNQTSMYLCASSAGSSGNTIYFGEGSWLTVV.

V and J are TRBV19 and TRBJ2-5, with 8 bases lining up with TRBD2. Trimming took 3 bases from V and 1 from J; bases not matched to a gene: 1. Germline V gene lookup returns CDR1 LNHDA and CDR2 SQIVND (reference sequence). The CDR3 runs 14 residues. The CDR3 DNA is TGTGCCAGTAGTATTGCGGGGGGCCAAGAGACCCAGTACTTC. This gives the protein CASSIAGGQETQYF.

This chain uses TRBV7-9 with TRBJ1-2; the D gene is possibly TRBD1 (5 bases). This CDR3 has 13 residues. Per germline, CDR1 SEHNR and CDR2 FQNEAQ (reference sequence). V was trimmed by 1 base and J by 8 bases, leaving 11 bases between them. In DNA form, the CDR3 reads TGTGCCAGCAGCTTAGGGCAGGGCAGCGGCTACACCTTC. The encoded protein is CASSLGQGSGYTF.